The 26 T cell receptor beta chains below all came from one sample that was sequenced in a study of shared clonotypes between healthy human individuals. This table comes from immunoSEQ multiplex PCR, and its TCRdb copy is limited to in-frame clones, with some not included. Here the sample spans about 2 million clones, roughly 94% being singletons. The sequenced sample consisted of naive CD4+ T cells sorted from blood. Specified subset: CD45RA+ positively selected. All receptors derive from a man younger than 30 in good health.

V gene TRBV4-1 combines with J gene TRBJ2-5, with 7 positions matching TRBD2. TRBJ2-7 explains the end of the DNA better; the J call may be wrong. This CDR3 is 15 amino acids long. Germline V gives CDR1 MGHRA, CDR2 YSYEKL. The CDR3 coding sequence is TGCGCCAGCAGCCAGTCTAGCGGACCCTCCTACGAGCAGTACTTC. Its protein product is CASSQSSGPSYEQYF.

The CDR3 region has the DNA TGTGCCATCAGTGAGTCTCGGGCACAAGAGACCCAGTACTTC. Its protein is CAISESRAQETQYF. The chain combines TRBV10-3 with TRBJ2-5, with D unresolved. CDR3 length: 14 residues. V dropped 0 bases and J dropped 2 bases, with 7 bases sitting between them. The germline V gene encodes CDR1 ENHRY and CDR2 SYGVKD.

The CDR3 region has the DNA TGTGCCAGCAGTTACTTGGCCCCTAGGATCTACGAGCAGTACTTC. Translating gives CASSYLAPRIYEQYF. The chain carries TRBV6-6 and TRBJ2-7; D remains ambiguous. Trimming removed 1 base from V and 3 bases from J, with 13 bases in between. Germline assignment: CDR1 MNHNY and CDR2 SVGAGI (reference sequence). This CDR3 region has 15 residues.

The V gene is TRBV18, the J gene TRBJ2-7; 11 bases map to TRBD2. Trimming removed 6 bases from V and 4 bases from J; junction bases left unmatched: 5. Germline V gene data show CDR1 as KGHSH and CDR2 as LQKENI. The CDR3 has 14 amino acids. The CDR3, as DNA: TGTGCCAGCTCGCCGGGACTAGCGGAATACGAGCAGTACTTC. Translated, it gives CASSPGLAEYEQYF.

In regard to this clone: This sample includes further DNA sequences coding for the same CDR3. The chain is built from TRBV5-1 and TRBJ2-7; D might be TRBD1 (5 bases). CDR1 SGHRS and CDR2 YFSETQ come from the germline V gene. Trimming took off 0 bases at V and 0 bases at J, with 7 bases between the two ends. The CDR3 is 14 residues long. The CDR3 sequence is CASSLGGRSYEQYF. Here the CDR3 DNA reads TGCGCCAGCAGCTTGGGGGGCCGCTCCTACGAGCAGTACTTC.

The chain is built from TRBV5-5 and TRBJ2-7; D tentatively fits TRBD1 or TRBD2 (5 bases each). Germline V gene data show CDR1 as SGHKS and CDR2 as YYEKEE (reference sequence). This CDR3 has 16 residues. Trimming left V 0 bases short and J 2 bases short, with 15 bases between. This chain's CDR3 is CASSLELAKGPYEQYF. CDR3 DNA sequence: TGTGCCAGCAGCTTGGAGTTGGCAAAGGGACCCTACGAGCAGTACTTC.

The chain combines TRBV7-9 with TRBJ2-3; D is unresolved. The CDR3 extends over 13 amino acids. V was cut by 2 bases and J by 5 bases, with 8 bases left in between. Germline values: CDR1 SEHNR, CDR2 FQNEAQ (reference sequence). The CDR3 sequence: CASSLMKIDTQYF. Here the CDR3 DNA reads TGTGCCAGCAGCTTAATGAAGATAGATACGCAGTATTTT. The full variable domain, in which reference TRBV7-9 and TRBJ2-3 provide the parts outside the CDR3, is DTGVSQNPRHKITKRGQNVTFRCDPISEHNRLYWYRQTLGQGPEFLTYFQNEAQLEKSRLLSDRFSAERPKGSFSTLEIQRTEQGDSAMYLCASSLMKIDTQYFGPGTRLTVL.

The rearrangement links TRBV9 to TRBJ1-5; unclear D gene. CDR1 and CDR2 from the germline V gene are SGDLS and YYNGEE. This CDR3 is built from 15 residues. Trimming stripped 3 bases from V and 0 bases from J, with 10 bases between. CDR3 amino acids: CASSEGGYSNQPQHF. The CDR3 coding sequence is TGTGCCAGCAGCGAAGGTGGATATAGCAATCAGCCCCAGCATTTT. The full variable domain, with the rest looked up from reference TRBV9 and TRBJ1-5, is DSGVTQTPKHLITATGQRVTLRCSPRSGDLSVYWYQQSLDQGLQFLIQYYNGEERAKGNILERFSAQQFPDLHSELNLSSLELGDSALYFCASSEGGYSNQPQHFGDGTRLSIL.

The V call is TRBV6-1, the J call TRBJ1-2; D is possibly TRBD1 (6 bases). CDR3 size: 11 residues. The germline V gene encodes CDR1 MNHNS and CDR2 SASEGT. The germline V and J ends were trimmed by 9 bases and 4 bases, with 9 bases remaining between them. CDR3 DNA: TGTGCCAGTATCAGGGGCTATGGCTACACCTTC. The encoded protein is CASIRGYGYTF.

The CDR3 loop reads CASSDLDTQYF. The CDR3 region has the DNA TGTGCCAGCTCGGACTTAGATACGCAGTATTTT. The J gene is TRBJ2-3, the V gene TRBV18; the D gene is possibly TRBD2 (5 bases). The germline gives CDR1 KGHSH, CDR2 LQKENI. Deletions cut 6 bases from V and 5 bases from J, with 6 bases between. The CDR3 is 11 amino acids.

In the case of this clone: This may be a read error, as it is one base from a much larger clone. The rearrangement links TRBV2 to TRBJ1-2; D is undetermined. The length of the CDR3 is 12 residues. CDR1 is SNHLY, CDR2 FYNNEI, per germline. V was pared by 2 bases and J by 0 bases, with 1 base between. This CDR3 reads CASSETNYGYTF. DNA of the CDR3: TGTGCCAGCAGTGAAACTAACTATGGCTACACCTTC.

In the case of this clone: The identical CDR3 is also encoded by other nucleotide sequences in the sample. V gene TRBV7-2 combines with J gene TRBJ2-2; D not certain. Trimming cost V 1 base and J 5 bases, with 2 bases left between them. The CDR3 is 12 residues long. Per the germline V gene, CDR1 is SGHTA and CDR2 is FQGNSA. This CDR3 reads CASSLVTGELFF. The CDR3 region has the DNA TGTGCCAGCAGCTTAGTTACCGGGGAGCTGTTTTTT.

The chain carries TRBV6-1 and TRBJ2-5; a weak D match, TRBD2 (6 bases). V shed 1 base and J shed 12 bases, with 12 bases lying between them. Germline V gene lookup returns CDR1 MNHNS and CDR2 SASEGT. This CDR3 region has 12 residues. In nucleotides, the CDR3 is TGTGCCAGCAGTGAAGATGGGGGGTCTAAGTACTTC. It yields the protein CASSEDGGSKYF.

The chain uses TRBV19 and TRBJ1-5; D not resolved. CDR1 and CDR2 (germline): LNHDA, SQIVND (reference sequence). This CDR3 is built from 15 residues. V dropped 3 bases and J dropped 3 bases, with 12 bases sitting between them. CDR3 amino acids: CASSIGNFINQPQHF. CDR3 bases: TGTGCCAGTAGTATCGGCAACTTCATCAATCAGCCCCAGCATTTT. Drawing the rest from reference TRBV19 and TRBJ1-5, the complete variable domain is DGGITQSPKYLFRKEGQNVTLSCEQNLNHDAMYWYRQDPGQGLRLIYYSQIVNDFQKGDIAEGYSVSREKKESFPLTVTSAQKNPTAFYLCASSIGNFINQPQHFGDGTRLSIL.

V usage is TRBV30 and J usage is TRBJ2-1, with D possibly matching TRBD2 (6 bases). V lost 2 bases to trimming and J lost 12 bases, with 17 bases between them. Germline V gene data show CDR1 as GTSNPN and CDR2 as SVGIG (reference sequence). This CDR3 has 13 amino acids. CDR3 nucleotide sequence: TGTGCCTGGAGTCCTTGGGGTACTAGCTGGCAGTTCTTC. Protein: CAWSPWGTSWQFF.

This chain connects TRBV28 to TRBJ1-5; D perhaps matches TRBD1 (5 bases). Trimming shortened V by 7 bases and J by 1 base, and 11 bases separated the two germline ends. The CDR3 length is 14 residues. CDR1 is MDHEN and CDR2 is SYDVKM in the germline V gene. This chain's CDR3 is CASKQGGSNQPQHF. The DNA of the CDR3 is TGTGCCAGCAAGCAGGGAGGAAGCAATCAGCCCCAGCATTTT.

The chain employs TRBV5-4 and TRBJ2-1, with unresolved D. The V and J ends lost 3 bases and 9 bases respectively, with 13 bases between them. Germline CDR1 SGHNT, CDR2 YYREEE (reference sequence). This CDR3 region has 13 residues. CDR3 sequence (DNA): TGTGCCAGCAGCTGGACGGGCAACGGTGAGCAGTTCTTC. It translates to CASSWTGNGEQFF. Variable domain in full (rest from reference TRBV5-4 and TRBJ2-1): ETGVTQSPTHLIKTRGQQVTLRCSSQSGHNTVSWYQQALGQGPQFIFQYYREEENGRGNFPPRFSGLQFPNYSSELNVNALELDDSALYLCASSWTGNGEQFFGPGTRLTVL.

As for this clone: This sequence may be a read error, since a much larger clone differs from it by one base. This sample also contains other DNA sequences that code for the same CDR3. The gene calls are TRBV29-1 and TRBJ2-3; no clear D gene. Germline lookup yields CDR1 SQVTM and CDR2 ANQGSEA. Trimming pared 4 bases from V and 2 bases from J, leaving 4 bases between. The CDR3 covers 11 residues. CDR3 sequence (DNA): TGCAGCGTTGGGCACACAGATACGCAGTATTTT. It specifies CSVGHTDTQYF.

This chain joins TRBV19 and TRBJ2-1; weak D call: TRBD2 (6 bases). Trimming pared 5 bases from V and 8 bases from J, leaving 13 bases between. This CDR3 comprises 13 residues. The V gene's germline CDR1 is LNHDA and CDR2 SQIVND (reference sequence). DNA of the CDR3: TGTGCCAGTAGTCTGACTAGTCCCCATGAGCAGTTCTTC. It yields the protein CASSLTSPHEQFF. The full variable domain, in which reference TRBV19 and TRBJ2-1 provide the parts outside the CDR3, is DGGITQSPKYLFRKEGQNVTLSCEQNLNHDAMYWYRQDPGQGLRLIYYSQIVNDFQKGDIAEGYSVSREKKESFPLTVTSAQKNPTAFYLCASSLTSPHEQFFGPGTRLTVL.

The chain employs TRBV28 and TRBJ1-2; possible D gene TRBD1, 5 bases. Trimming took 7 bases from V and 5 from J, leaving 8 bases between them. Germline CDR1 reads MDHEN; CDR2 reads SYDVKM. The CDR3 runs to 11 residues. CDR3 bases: TGTGCCAGCATGGGGCTATATGGCTACACCTTC. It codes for CASMGLYGYTF.

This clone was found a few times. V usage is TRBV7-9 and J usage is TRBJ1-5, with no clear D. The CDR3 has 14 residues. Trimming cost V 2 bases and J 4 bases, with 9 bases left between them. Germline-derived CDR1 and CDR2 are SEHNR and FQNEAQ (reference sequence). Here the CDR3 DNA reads TGTGCCAGCAGCTTAAGTCCGGAGAATCAGCCCCAGCATTTT. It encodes CASSLSPENQPQHF.

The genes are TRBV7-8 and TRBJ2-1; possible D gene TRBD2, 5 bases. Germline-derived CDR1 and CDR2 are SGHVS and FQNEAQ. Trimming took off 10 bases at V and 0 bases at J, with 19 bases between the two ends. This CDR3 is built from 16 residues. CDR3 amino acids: CATIGRVGSSYNEQFF. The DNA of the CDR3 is TGTGCCACTATAGGCCGGGTGGGGAGCTCCTACAATGAGCAGTTCTTC.

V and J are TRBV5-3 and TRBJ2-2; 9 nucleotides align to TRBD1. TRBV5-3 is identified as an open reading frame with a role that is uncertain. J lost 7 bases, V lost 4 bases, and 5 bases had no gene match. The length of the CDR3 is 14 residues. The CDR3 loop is CARSPGTGRGELFF. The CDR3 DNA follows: TGTGCCAGAAGCCCGGGGACAGGGCGCGGGGAGCTGTTTTTT.

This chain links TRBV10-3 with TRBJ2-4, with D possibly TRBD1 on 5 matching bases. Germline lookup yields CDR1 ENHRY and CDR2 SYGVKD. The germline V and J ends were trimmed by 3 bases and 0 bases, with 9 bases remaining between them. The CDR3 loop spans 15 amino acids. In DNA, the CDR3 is TGTGCCATCAGTGACAAGGGGTTAGCCAAAAACATTCAGTACTTC. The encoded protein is CAISDKGLAKNIQYF.

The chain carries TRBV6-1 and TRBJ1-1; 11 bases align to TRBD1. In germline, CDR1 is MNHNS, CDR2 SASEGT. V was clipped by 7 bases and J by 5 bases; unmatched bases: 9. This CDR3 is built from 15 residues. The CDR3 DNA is TGTGCCAGCACCCGGGACAGGGGGAGAGGGACTGAAGCTTTCTTT. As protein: CASTRDRGRGTEAFF.

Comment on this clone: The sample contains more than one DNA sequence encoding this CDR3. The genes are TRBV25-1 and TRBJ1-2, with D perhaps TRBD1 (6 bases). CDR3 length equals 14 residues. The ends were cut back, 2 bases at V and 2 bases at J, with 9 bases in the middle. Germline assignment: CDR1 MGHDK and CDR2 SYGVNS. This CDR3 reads CASSETGTNYGYTF. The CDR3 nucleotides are TGTGCCAGCAGTGAAACAGGGACGAACTATGGCTACACCTTC.